Shown below are 4 T cell receptor beta chains from a single sample sequenced in a study of T cell responses to AZD1222 COVID-19 vaccine. This table comes from immunoSEQ multiplex PCR, and its TCRdb copy is limited to in-frame clones, with some not included. The sample shows about 120,000 clones, 80% to 90% of them seen only once. Sequenced material: peripheral blood, taken on day 0 of AZD1222 vaccination. These receptors came from an adult in good health.

This rearrangement joins TRBV6-5 to TRBJ1-2; TRBD1 aligns across 8 bases. The CDR3 is 14 amino acids. Germline CDR1 reads MNHEY; CDR2 reads SVGAGI. V dropped 6 bases and J dropped 4; count of bases not matched to a gene: 7. This CDR3 reads CASRADRVTYGYTF. The CDR3 DNA is TGTGCCAGCAGGGCGGACAGGGTTACCTATGGCTACACCTTC.

This rearrangement joins TRBV2 to TRBJ1-5; 7 bases map to TRBD1. The trim removed 5 bases at V and 6 bases at J, leaving 4 bases unmatched. CDR1 SNHLY and CDR2 FYNNEI come from the germline V gene. This CDR3 comprises 13 residues. Here the CDR3 reads CASSQQGTQPQHF. Here the CDR3 DNA reads TGTGCCAGCAGTCAACAGGGGACTCAGCCCCAGCATTTT. Supplemented by reference TRBV2 and TRBJ1-5, the full variable domain reads EPEVTQTPSHQVTQMGQEVILRCVPISNHLYFYWYRQILGQKVEFLVSFYNNEISEKSEIFDDQFSVERPDGSNFTLKIRSTKLEDSAMYFCASSQQGTQPQHFGDGTRLSIL.

This sequence joins TRBV7-3 and TRBJ2-7; TRBD1 matches at 8 bases. The CDR3 sequence is 14 residues long. The trim removed 4 bases at V and 3 bases at J, leaving 5 bases unmatched. The germline V gene encodes CDR1 SGHTA and CDR2 FQGTGA. For the CDR3, the DNA is TGTGCCAGCAGCTATTCGGGACAGGACTACGAGCAGTACTTC. Its protein is CASSYSGQDYEQYF.

In nucleotides, the CDR3 is TGTGCCAGCAGGGCGTATGCAGATACGCAGTATTTT. Amino acid sequence: CASRAYADTQYF. The rearrangement joins TRBV6-6 to TRBJ2-3; no clear D gene. The CDR3 sequence is 12 residues long. Germline V gene sequence: CDR1 MNHNY, CDR2 SVGAGI (reference sequence). Trimming took 6 bases from V and 4 from J, leaving 8 bases between them.